This is a list of T cell receptor beta chains from one sample in a study of beta chain features in type 1 diabetes. Profiled with immunoSEQ multiplex PCR; TCRdb holds only in-frame clones, not every one. The sample lists 240,000 or so clones, more than 65% occurring once. Material for sequencing was naive CD4+ T cells from blood. Receptors originate from a man aged 25-45 years in good health. The CDR3 runs from the conserved cysteine through the conserved F or W. The D gene is left open where the match is weak. The size entry is marked missing in some rows and otherwise reads once, few, many or a size class.

>TRBV7-2|-|TRBJ2-1|-
TGTGCCAGCAGCTTGAGAGGACAGTCGGACAATGAGCAGTTCTTC
CASSLRGQSDNEQFF
>TRBV6-5|once|TRBJ2-5|-
TGTGCCAGCAGTTACGTGGGTCAGGCCCAGTACTTC
CASSYVGQAQYF
>TRBV20-1|-|TRBJ1-5|-
TGCAGTGCTACCCATGGGCAGCCCCAGCATTTT
CSATHGQPQHF
>TRBV9|-|TRBJ2-2|-
TGTGCCAGCACCGACCGCCGGGGTACCGGGGAGCTGTTTTTT
CASTDRRGTGELFF
>TRBV9|-|TRBJ2-7|TRBD1
TGTGCCAGCAGCACCGGGACAGGCCCCTACGAGCAGTACTTC
CASSTGTGPYEQYF
>TRBV4-2|few|TRBJ2-1|TRBD2
TGTGCCAGCAGCCAAGGTTTTGGCGGGGGGAACAATGAGCAGTTCTTC
CASSQGFGGGNNEQFF
>TRBV30|-|TRBJ1-2|-
TGTGCCTGGAGTTCGCGTAGCTATGGCTACACCTTC
CAWSSRSYGYTF
>TRBV2|-|TRBJ2-7|-
TGTGCCAGCAGTGTTAGCTACGAGCAGTACTTC
CASSVSYEQYF
>TRBV25-1|-|TRBJ2-7|-
TGTGCCAGCAGTGAAGGTAGAAACTACGAGCAGTACTTC
CASSEGRNYEQYF
>TRBV18|-|TRBJ1-2|-
TGTGCCAGCTCATCGACAGAGAACTATGGCTACACCTTC
CASSSTENYGYTF
>TRBV2|-|TRBJ1-2|-
TGTGCCAGCAGTGAAGACGGAGGGAGCTATGGCTACACCTTC
CASSEDGGSYGYTF